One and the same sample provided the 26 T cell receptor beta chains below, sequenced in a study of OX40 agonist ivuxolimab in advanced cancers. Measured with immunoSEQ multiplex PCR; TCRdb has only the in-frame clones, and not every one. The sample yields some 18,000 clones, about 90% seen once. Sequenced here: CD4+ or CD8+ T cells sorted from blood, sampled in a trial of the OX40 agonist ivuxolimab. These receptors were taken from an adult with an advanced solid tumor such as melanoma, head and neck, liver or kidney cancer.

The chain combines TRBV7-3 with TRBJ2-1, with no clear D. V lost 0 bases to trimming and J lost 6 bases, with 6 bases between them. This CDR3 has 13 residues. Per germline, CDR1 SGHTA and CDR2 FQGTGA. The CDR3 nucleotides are TGTGCCAGCAGCTTAACATTCCCCAATGAGCAGTTCTTC. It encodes CASSLTFPNEQFF.

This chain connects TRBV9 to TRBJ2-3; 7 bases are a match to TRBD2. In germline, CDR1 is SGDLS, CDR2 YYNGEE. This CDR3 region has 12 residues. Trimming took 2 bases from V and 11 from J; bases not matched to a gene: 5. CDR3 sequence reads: CASSVNRGVQYF. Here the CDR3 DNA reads TGTGCCAGCAGCGTGAATCGGGGGGTGCAGTATTTT.

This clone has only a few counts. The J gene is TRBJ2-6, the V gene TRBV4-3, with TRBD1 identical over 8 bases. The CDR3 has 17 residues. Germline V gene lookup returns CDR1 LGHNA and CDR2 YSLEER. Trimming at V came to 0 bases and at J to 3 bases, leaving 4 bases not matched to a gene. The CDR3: CASSQDRTGFGANVLTF. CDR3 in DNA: TGCGCCAGCAGCCAAGATCGGACAGGGTTTGGGGCCAACGTCCTGACTTTC.

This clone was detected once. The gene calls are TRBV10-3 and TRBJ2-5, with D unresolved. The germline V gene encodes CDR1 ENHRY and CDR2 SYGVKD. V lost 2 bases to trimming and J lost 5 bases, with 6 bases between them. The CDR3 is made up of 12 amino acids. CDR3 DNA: TGTGCCATCAGTGAGCCTCGGGAGACCCAGTACTTC. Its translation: CAISEPRETQYF.

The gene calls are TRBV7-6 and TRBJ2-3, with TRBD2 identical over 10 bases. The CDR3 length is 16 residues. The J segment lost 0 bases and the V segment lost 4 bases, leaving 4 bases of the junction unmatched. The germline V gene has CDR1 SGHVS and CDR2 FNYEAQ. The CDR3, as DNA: TGTGCCAGCAGCTCGGCGACTAGCGGGAGCACAGATACGCAGTATTTT. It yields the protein CASSSATSGSTDTQYF.

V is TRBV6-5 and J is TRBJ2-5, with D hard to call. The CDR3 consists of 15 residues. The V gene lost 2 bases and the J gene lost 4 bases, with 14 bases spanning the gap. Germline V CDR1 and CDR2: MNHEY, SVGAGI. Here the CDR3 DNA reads TGTGCCAGCAGTTACGATGGGCCCTTGCCAGAGACCCAGTACTTC. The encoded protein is CASSYDGPLPETQYF.

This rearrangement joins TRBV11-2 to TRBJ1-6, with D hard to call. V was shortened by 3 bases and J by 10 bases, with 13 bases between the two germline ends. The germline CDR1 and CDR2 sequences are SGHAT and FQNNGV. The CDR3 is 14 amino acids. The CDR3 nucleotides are TGTGCCAGCAGCTTTCTTGGACTGTCCTCACCCCTCCACTTT. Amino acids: CASSFLGLSSPLHF.

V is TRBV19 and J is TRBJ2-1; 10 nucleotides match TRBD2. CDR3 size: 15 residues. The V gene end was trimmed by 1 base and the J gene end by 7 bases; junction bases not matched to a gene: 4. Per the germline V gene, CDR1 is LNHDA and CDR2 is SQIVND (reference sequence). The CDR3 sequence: CASSIVLAGVNEQFF. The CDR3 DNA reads TGTGCCAGTAGTATAGTCCTAGCGGGAGTAAATGAGCAGTTCTTC. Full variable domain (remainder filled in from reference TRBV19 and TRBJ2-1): DGGITQSPKYLFRKEGQNVTLSCEQNLNHDAMYWYRQDPGQGLRLIYYSQIVNDFQKGDIAEGYSVSREKKESFPLTVTSAQKNPTAFYLCASSIVLAGVNEQFFGPGTRLTVL.

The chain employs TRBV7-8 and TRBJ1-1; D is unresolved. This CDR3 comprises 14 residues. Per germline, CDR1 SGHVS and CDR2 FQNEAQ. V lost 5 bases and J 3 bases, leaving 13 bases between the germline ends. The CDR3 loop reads CASSPAGFYTEAFF. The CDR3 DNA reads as TGTGCCAGCAGCCCAGCGGGCTTCTACACTGAAGCTTTCTTT. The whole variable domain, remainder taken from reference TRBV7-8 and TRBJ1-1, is GAGVSQSPRYKVAKRGQDVALRCDPISGHVSLFWYQQALGQGPEFLTYFQNEAQLDKSGLPSDRFFAERPEGSVSTLKIQRTQQEDSAVYLCASSPAGFYTEAFFGQGTRLTVV.

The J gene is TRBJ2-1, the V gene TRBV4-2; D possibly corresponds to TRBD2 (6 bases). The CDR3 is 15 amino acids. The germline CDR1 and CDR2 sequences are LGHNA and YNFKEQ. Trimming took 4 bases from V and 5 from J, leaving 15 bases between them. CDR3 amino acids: CASSPRRGYNNEQFF. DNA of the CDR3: TGTGCCAGCAGCCCCAGGAGGGGTTACAACAATGAGCAGTTCTTC.

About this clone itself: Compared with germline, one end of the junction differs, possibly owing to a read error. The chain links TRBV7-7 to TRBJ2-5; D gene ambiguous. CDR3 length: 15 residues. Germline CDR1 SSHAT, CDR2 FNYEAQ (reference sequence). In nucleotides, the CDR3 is TGTGCTAGCAGCTCAACGTGGATGGACCAAGAGACCCAGTACTTC. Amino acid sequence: CASSSTWMDQETQYF.

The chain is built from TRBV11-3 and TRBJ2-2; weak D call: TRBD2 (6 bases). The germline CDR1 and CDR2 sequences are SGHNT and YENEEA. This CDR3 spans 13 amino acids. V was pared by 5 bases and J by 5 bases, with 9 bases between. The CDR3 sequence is CASSLRGTGELFF. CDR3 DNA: TGTGCCAGCAGCCTTCGGGGGACCGGGGAGCTGTTTTTT.

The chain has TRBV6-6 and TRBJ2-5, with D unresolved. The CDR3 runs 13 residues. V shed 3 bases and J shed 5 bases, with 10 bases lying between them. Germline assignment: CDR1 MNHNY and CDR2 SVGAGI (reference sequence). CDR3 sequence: CASSYEADETQYF. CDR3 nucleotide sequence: TGTGCCAGCAGTTATGAAGCCGACGAGACCCAGTACTTC.

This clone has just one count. Here the CDR3 DNA reads TGCGCCAGCAGCCAAGTTACAGGGGGCGGTTCACCCCTCCACTTT. Protein: CASSQVTGGGSPLHF. The V call is TRBV4-3, the J call TRBJ1-6, with TRBD1 matching over 9 bases. Trimming at V came to 1 base and at J to 9 bases, leaving 4 bases not matched to a gene. This CDR3 has 15 residues. Germline V gene lookup returns CDR1 LGHNA and CDR2 YSLEER.

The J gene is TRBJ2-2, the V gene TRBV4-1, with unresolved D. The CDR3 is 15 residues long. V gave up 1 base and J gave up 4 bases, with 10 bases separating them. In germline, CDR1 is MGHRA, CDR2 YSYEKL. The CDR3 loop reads CASSQASPATGELFF. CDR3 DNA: TGCGCCAGCAGCCAAGCCTCCCCTGCCACCGGGGAGCTGTTTTTT.

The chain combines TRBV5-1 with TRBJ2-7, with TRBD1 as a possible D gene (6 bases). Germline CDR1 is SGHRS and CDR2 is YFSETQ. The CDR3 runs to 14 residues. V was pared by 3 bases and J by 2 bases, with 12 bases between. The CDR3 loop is CASSWTAEAYEQYF. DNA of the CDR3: TGCGCCAGCAGCTGGACAGCCGAAGCCTACGAGCAGTACTTC. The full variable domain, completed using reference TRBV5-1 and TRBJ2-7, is KAGVTQTPRYLIKTRGQQVTLSCSPISGHRSVSWYQQTPGQGLQFLFEYFSETQRNKGNFPGRFSGRQFSNSRSEMNVSTLELGDSALYLCASSWTAEAYEQYFGPGTRLTVT.

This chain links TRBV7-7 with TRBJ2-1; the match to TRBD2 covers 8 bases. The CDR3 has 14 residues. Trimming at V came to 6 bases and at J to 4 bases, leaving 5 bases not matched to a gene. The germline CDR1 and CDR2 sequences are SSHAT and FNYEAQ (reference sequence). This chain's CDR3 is CASSDQRGYNEQFF. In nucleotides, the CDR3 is TGTGCCAGCAGTGACCAGCGGGGGTACAATGAGCAGTTCTTC.

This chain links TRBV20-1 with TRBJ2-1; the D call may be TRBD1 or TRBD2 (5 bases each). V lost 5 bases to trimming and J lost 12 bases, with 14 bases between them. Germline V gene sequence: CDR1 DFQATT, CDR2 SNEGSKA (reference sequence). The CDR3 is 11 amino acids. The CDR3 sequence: CSAGDATVQFF. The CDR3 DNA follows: TGCAGTGCTGGGGACGCGACCGTGCAGTTCTTC.

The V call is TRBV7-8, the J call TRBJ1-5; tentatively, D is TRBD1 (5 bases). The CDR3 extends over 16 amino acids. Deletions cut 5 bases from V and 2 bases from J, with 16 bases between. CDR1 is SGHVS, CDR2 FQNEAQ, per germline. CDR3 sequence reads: CASSLHRSMGNQPQHF. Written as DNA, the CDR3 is TGTGCCAGCAGCCTACACAGGTCCATGGGCAATCAGCCCCAGCATTTT.

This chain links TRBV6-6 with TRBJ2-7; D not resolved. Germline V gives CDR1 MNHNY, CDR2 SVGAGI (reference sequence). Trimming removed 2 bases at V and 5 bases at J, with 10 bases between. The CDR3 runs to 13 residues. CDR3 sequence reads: CASSYAVFDEQYF. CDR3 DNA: TGTGCCAGCAGTTACGCGGTTTTTGACGAGCAGTACTTC.

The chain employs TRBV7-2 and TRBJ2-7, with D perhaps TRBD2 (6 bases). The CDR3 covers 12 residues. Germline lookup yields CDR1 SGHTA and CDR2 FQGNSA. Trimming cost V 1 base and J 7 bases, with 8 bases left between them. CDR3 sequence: CASSLVGREQYF. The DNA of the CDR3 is TGTGCCAGCAGCTTAGTGGGGAGGGAGCAGTACTTC.

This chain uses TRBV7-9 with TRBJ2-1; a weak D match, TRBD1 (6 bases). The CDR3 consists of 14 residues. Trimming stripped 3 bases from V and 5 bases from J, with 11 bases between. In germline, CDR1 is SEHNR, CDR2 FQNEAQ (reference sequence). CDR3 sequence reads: CASSFGTGNNEQFF. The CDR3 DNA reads TGTGCCAGCAGCTTCGGTACAGGGAACAATGAGCAGTTCTTC.

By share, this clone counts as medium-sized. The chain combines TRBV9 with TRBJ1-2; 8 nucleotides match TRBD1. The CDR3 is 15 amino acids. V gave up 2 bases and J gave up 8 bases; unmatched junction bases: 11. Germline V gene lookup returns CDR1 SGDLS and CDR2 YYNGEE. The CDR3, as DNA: TGTGCCAGCAGCGTTGGCAGGGGGCAGCTTAAGGGCTACACCTTC. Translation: CASSVGRGQLKGYTF.

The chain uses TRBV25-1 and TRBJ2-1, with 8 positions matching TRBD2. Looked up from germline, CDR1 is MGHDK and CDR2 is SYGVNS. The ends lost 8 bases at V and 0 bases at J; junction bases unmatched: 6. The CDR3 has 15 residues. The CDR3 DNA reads TGTGCCAGCCACTTAGCGGGGTCCTCCTACAATGAGCAGTTCTTC. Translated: CASHLAGSSYNEQFF. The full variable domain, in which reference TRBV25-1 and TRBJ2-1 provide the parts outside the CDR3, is EADIYQTPRYLVIGTGKKITLECSQTMGHDKMYWYQQDPGMELHLIHYSYGVNSTEKGDLSSESTVSRIRTEHFPLTLESARPSHTSQYLCASHLAGSSYNEQFFGPGTRLTVL.

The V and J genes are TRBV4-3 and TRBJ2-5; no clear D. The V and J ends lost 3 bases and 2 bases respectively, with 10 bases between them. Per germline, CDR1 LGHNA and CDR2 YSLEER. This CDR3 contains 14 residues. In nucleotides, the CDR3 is TGCGCCAGCAGCCAGGGGTCTCAACAAGAGACCCAGTACTTC. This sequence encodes CASSQGSQQETQYF.

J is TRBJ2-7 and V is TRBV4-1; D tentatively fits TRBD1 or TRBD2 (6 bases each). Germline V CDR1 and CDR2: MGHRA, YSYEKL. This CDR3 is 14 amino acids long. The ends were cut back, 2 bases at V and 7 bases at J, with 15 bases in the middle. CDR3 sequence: CASSQRDTSPEQYF. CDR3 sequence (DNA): TGCGCCAGCAGCCAAAGGGACACTAGCCCTGAGCAGTACTTC.